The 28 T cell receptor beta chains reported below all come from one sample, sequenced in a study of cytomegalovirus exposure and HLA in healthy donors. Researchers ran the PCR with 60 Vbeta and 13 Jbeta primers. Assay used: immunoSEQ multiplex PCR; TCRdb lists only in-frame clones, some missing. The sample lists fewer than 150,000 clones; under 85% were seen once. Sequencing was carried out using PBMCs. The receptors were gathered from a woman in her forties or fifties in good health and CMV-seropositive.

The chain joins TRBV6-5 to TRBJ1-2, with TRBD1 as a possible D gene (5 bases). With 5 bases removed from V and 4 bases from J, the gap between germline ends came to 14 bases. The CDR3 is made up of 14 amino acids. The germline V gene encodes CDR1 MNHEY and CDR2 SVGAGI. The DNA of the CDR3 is TGTGCCAGCAGTCGCAGGGAAACAATCTATGGCTACACCTTC. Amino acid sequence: CASSRRETIYGYTF.

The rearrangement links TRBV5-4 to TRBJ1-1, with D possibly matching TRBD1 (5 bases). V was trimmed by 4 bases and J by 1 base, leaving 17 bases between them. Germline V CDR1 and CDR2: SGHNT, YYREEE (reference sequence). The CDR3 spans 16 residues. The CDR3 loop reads CASSPEGPRRNTEAFF. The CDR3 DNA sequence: TGTGCCAGCAGCCCGGAGGGGCCACGGCGGAACACTGAAGCTTTCTTT.

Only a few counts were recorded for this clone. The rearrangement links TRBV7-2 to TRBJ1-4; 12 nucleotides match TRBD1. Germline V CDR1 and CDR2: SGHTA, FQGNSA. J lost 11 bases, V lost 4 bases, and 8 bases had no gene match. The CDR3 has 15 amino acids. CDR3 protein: CASSWGQGALGKLFF. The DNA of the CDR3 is TGTGCCAGCAGCTGGGGACAGGGGGCATTGGGGAAACTGTTTTTT.

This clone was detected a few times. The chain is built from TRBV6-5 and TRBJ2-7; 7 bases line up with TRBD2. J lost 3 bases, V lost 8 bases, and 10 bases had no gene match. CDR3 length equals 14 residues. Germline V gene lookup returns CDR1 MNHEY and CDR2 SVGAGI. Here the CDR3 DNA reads TGTGCCAGCTCCTCCCTAGCGGAGATCTACGAGCAGTACTTC. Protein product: CASSSLAEIYEQYF.

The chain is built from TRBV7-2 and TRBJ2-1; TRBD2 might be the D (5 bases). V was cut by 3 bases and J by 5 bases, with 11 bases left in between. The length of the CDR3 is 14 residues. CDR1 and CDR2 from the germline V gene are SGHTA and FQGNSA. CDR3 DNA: TGTGCCAGCAGCTTTTTTGGGCGGGACAATGAGCAGTTCTTC. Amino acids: CASSFFGRDNEQFF. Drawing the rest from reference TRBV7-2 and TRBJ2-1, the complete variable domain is GAGVSQSPSNKVTEKGKDVELRCDPISGHTALYWYRQSLGQGLEFLIYFQGNSAPDKSGLPSDRFSAERTGGSVSTLTIQRTQQEDSAVYLCASSFFGRDNEQFFGPGTRLTVL.

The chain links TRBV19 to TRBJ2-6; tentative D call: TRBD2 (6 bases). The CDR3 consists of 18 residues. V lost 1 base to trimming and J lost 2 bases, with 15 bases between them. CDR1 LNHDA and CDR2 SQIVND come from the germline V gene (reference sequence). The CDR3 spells CASSIVRGGGTGANVLTF. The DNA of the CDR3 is TGTGCCAGTAGTATAGTGCGGGGTGGGGGTACTGGGGCCAACGTCCTGACTTTC.

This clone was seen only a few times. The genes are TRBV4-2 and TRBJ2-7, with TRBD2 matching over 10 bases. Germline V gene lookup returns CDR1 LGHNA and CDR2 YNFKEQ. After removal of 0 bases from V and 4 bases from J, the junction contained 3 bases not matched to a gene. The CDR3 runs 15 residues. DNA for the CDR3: TGTGCCAGCAGCCAAGACCCTAGCGGGGGATACGAGCAGTACTTC. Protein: CASSQDPSGGYEQYF.

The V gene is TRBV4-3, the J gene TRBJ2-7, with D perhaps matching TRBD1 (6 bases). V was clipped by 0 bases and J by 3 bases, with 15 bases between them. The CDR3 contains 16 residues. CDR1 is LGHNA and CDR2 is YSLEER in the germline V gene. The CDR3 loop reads CASSQDRDTTDYEQYF. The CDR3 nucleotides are TGCGCCAGCAGCCAAGATCGGGACACGACCGACTACGAGCAGTACTTC.

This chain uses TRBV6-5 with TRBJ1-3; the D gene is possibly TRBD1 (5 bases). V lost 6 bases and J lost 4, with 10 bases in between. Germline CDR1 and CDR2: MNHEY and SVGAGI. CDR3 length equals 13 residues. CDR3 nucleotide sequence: TGTGCCAGCAGGGCCAGACAGGGAAACACCATATATTTT. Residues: CASRARQGNTIYF.

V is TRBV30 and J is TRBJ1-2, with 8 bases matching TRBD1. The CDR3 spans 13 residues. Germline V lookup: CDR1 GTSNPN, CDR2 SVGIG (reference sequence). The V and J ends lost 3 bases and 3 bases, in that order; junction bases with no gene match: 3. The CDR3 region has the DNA TGTGCCTGGAGGGCGACAGGGGACTATGGCTACACCTTC. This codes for CAWRATGDYGYTF.

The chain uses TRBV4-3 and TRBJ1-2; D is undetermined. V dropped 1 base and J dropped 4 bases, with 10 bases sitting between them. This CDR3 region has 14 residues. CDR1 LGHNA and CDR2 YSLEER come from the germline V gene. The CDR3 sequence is CASSQGIGGYGYTF. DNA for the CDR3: TGCGCCAGCAGCCAAGGGATCGGAGGCTATGGCTACACCTTC.

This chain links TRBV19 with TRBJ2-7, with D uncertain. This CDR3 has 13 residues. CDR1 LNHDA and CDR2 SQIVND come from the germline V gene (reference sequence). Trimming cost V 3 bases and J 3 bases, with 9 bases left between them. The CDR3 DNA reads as TGTGCCAGTAGTATCTCCGGGTTCTACGAGCAGTACTTC. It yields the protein CASSISGFYEQYF.

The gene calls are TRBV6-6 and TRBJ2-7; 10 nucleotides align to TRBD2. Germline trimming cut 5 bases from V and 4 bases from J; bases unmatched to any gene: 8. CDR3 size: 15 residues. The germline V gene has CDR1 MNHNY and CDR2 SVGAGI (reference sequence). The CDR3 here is CASSHPGLAFYEQYF. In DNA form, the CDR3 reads TGTGCCAGCAGTCATCCGGGACTAGCGTTTTACGAGCAGTACTTC.

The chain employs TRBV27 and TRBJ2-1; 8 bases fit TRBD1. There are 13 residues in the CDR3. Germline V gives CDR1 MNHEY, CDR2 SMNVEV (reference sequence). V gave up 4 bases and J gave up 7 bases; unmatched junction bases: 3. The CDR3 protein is CASSSRGRNEQFF. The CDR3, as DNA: TGTGCCAGCAGTTCCAGGGGGCGAAATGAGCAGTTCTTC.

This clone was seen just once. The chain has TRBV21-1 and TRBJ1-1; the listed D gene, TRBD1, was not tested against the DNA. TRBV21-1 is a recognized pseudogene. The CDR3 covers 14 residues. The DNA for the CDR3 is TGTGCCAGCAGCGAACCTGCAGACAGCACTGAAGCTTTCTTT. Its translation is CASSEPADSTEAFF.

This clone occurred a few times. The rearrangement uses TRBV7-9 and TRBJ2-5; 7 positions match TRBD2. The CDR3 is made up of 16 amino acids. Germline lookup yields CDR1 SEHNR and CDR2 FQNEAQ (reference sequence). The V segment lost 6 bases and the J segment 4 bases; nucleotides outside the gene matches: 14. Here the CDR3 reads CASSPGAGERRETQYF. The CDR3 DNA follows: TGTGCCAGCAGTCCTGGGGCGGGAGAACGACGAGAGACCCAGTACTTC.

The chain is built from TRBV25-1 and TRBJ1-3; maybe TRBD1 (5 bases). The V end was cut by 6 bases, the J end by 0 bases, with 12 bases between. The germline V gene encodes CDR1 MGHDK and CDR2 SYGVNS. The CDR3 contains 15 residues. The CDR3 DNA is TGTGCCAGCAGAGGGACTTACAGCTCTGGAAACACCATATATTTT. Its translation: CASRGTYSSGNTIYF.

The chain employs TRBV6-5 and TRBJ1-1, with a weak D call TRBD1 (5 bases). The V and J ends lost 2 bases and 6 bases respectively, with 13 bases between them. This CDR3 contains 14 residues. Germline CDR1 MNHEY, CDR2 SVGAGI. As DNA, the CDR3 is TGTGCCAGCAGTTACAGGGGAATTATGGCTGAAGCTTTCTTT. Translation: CASSYRGIMAEAFF.

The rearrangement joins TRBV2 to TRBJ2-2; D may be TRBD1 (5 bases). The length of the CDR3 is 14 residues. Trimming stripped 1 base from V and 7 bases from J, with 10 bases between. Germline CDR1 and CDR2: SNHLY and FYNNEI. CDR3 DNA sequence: TGTGCCAGCAGTGAAGAGGGGCGCGGCGGGGAGCTGTTTTTT. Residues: CASSEEGRGGELFF.

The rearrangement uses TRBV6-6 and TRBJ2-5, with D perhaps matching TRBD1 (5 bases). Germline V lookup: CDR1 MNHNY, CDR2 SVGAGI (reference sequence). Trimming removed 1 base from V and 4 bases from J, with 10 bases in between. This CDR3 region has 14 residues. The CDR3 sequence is CASSYLRGGETQYF. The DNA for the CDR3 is TGTGCCAGCAGTTACTTAAGGGGTGGAGAGACCCAGTACTTC.

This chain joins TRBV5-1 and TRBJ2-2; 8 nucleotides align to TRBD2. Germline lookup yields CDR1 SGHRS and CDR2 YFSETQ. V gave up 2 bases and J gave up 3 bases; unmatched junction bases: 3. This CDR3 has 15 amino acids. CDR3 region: CASSLDGGDTGELFF. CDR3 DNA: TGCGCCAGCAGCTTAGACGGGGGGGACACCGGGGAGCTGTTTTTT.

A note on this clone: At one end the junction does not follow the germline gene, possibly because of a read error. The CDR3 region is CASSASGGNNGYTF. CDR3 coding DNA: TGTGCCAGCAGTGCCTCGGGGGGTAACAATGGCTACACCTTC. The rearrangement uses TRBV7-2 and TRBJ1-2; TRBD1 is a possible D gene (5 bases). CDR1 is SGHTA and CDR2 is FQGNSA in the germline V gene. The CDR3 consists of 14 residues.

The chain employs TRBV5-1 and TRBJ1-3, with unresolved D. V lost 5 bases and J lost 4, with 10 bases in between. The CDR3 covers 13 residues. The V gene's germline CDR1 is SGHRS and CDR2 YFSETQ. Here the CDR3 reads CASRTNAGNTIYF. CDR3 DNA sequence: TGCGCCAGCAGGACAAACGCGGGAAACACCATATATTTT.

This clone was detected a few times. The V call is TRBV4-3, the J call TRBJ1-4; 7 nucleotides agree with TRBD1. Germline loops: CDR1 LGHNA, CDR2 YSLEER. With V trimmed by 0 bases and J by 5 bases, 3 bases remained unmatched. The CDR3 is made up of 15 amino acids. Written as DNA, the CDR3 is TGCGCCAGCAGCCAAGATCGACAGGGAAATGAAAAACTGTTTTTT. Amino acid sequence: CASSQDRQGNEKLFF.

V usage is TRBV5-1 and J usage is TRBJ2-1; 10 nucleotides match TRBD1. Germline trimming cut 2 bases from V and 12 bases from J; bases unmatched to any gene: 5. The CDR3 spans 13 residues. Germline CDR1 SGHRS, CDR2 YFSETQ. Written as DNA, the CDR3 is TGCGCCAGCAGCTTCGACAGGGGGCGATGGCAGTTCTTC. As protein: CASSFDRGRWQFF.

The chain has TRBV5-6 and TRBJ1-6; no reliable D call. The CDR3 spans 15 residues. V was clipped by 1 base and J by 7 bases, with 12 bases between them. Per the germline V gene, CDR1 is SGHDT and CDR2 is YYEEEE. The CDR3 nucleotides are TGTGCCAGCAGCTTGTTTGCAACCGGGAATTCACCCCTCCACTTT. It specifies CASSLFATGNSPLHF.

CDR3 region: CASSIGGTSGVVSEQFF. In nucleotides, the CDR3 is TGTGCCAGTAGTATTGGGGGCACTAGCGGGGTGGTAAGTGAGCAGTTCTTC. The gene calls are TRBV19 and TRBJ2-1, with 10 bases that match TRBD2. V lost 3 bases to trimming and J lost 9 bases; unmatched junction nucleotides: 14. Germline lookup yields CDR1 LNHDA and CDR2 SQIVND (reference sequence). This CDR3 spans 17 amino acids.

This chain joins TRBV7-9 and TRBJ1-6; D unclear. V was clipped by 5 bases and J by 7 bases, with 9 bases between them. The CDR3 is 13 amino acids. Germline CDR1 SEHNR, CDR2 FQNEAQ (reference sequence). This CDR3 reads CASSPTENSPLHF. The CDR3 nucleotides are TGTGCCAGCAGCCCGACGGAGAATTCACCCCTCCACTTT.